The 20 T cell receptor beta chains in this list originate from one sample, sequenced in a study of early T cells in non-severe SARS-CoV-2 infection. TCRdb called the 5' RACE reads again in MiXCR, with one record for every CDR3 protein. The sample yields fewer than 100,000 distinct CDR3 sequences, approximately 9.1% seen once. Sequenced: whole blood. These receptors were obtained from an adult who was a healthcare worker with PCR-confirmed SARS-CoV-2 infection or an uninfected control (not recorded which).

This clonotype was seen many times. This chain connects TRBV5-5 to TRBJ1-5, with D uncertain. The CDR3 is 14 amino acids. Germline V CDR1 and CDR2: SGHKS, YYEKEE (reference sequence). The ends were cut back, 1 base at V and 3 bases at J, with 8 bases in the middle. In DNA, the CDR3 is TGTGCCAGCAGCTTGTGGGAGACCAATCAGCCCCAGCATTTT. Encoded protein: CASSLWETNQPQHF.

The rearrangement links TRBV20-1 to TRBJ1-6; the D gene is possibly TRBD1 (5 bases). The CDR3 has 14 amino acids. Germline CDR1 reads DFQATT; CDR2 reads SNEGSKA (reference sequence). Trimming stripped 5 bases from V and 6 bases from J, with 14 bases between. The CDR3 protein is CSASRGVFNSPLHF. The DNA for the CDR3 is TGCAGTGCTTCAAGGGGCGTCTTTAATTCACCCCTCCACTTT.

This clonotype came up a few times. The chain is built from TRBV5-5 and TRBJ2-3, with 7 bases identical to TRBD1. The CDR3 sequence is 16 residues long. V dropped 2 bases and J dropped 4; count of bases not matched to a gene: 10. The V gene's germline CDR1 is SGHKS and CDR2 YYEKEE (reference sequence). The CDR3 coding sequence is TGTGCCAGCAGCTTACCGAGGGGGCAAGTCCCAGATACGCAGTATTTT. Translating it yields CASSLPRGQVPDTQYF.

The sample holds many counts of this clonotype. V usage is TRBV7-9 and J usage is TRBJ1-1; the D is unclear. Trimming shortened V by 4 bases and J by 0 bases, and 18 bases separated the two germline ends. The CDR3 is 17 amino acids. Germline CDR1 and CDR2: SEHNR and FQNEAQ (reference sequence). CDR3 DNA: TGTGCCAGCAGCTCCTACCAAATCCAGGTTTTGAACACTGAAGCTTTCTTT. Its translation: CASSSYQIQVLNTEAFF.

This chain uses TRBV20-1 with TRBJ2-5; D remains ambiguous. The ends were cut back, 3 bases at V and 4 bases at J, with 18 bases in the middle. The CDR3 has 15 amino acids. The V gene's germline CDR1 is DFQATT and CDR2 SNEGSKA (reference sequence). The CDR3: CSASQSVTKGETQYF. DNA for the CDR3: TGCAGTGCTAGTCAAAGCGTAACCAAAGGAGAGACCCAGTACTTC.

There are a few counts of this clonotype. V gene TRBV5-4 combines with J gene TRBJ2-6, with D unclear. Germline V gene data show CDR1 as SGHNT and CDR2 as YYREEE (reference sequence). The CDR3 covers 15 residues. The V end lost 0 bases, the J end lost 4 bases, and 8 bases lay between the germline ends. The CDR3 here is CASSLAGRGANVLTF. The CDR3 DNA follows: TGTGCCAGCAGCTTGGCCGGTAGGGGGGCCAACGTCCTGACTTTC.

This clonotype has at least ten counts. The genes are TRBV6-2 or TRBV6-3 and TRBJ2-1, with 9 bases matching TRBD2. CDR1 and CDR2 from the germline V gene are MNHEY and SVGEGT. Germline trimming cut 6 bases from V and 7 bases from J; bases unmatched to any gene: 10. This CDR3 has 15 amino acids. Here the CDR3 DNA reads TGTGCCAGCAGCCGTGCTAGCGGGACCCGAAATGAGCAGTTCTTC. As protein: CASSRASGTRNEQFF.

This clonotype showed up many times. The genes are TRBV11-3 and TRBJ2-2; no clear D gene. Germline CDR1 and CDR2: SGHNT and YENEEA. The CDR3 runs 13 residues. V lost 2 bases and J lost 6, with 7 bases in between. As DNA, the CDR3 is TGTGCCAGCAGCTTATCAAGATCCGGGGAGCTGTTTTTT. This codes for CASSLSRSGELFF.

The V call is TRBV7-6, the J call TRBJ2-5; 8 bases agree with TRBD1. Looked up from germline, CDR1 is SGHVS and CDR2 is FNYEAQ. This CDR3 spans 16 amino acids. V dropped 1 base and J dropped 2; count of bases not matched to a gene: 6. This chain's CDR3 is CASSLVEGTGQETQYF. DNA for the CDR3: TGTGCCAGCAGCTTAGTGGAAGGGACAGGACAAGAGACCCAGTACTTC.

The V gene is TRBV11-3, the J gene TRBJ2-1, with D unresolved. Germline assignment: CDR1 SGHNT and CDR2 YENEEA. The CDR3 totals 14 residues. V dropped 5 bases and J dropped 7 bases, with 15 bases sitting between them. The CDR3, as DNA: TGTGCCAGCAGCCCCGGTGCGGTAGGGAATGAGCAGTTCTTC. Translated: CASSPGAVGNEQFF.

This clonotype came up a few times. The chain joins TRBV7-2 to TRBJ2-1; D remains unclear. V was clipped by 1 base and J by 5 bases, with 9 bases between them. Germline assignment: CDR1 SGHTA and CDR2 FQGNSA. This CDR3 spans 14 amino acids. The CDR3 DNA reads as TGTGCCAGCAGCTTAGTCGGACGACACAATGAGCAGTTCTTC. Translating it yields CASSLVGRHNEQFF.

In this sample, this clonotype turned up a few times. The V and J genes are TRBV20-1 and TRBJ2-1; D perhaps matches TRBD2 (6 bases). CDR1 DFQATT and CDR2 SNEGSKA come from the germline V gene (reference sequence). V lost 5 bases to trimming and J lost 4 bases, with 21 bases between them. CDR3 length: 16 amino acids. The CDR3 DNA sequence: TGCAGTGCTGCCAGACTAGGCGGGATAAGATACAATGAGCAGTTCTTC. This gives the protein CSAARLGGIRYNEQFF.

This clonotype has ten or more counts. The chain has TRBV6-2 or TRBV6-3 and TRBJ2-7, with TRBD2 matching over 7 bases. The CDR3 sequence is 15 residues long. V shed 5 bases and J 2 bases; nucleotides not matched to a gene: 9. Germline CDR1 MNHEY, CDR2 SVGEGT. The CDR3 coding sequence is TGTGCCAGCAGTCTAGCGGTGAATTCCCCCTACGAGCAGTACTTC. Translation: CASSLAVNSPYEQYF.

At least ten counts were recorded for this clonotype. V and J are TRBV18 and TRBJ2-7, with 7 bases lining up with TRBD2. The CDR3 is 13 amino acids. Germline lookup yields CDR1 KGHSH and CDR2 LQKENI. V gave up 7 bases and J gave up 0 bases; unmatched junction bases: 3. CDR3 residues: CASYSSGSYEQYF. DNA of the CDR3: TGTGCCAGCTACTCTAGCGGCTCCTACGAGCAGTACTTC.

In this sample, this clonotype turned up many times. The gene calls are TRBV11-2 and TRBJ2-2; a weak D match, TRBD2 (5 bases). The CDR3 spans 16 residues. The germline V gene encodes CDR1 SGHAT and CDR2 FQNNGV. V dropped 3 bases and J dropped 4 bases, with 15 bases sitting between them. CDR3 DNA sequence: TGTGCCAGCAGCTTGACGGACTCTCCTGGCACCGGGGAGCTGTTTTTT. Amino acids: CASSLTDSPGTGELFF.

There are many counts of this clonotype. This chain connects TRBV20-1 to TRBJ1-5; 9 bases match TRBD1. The length of the CDR3 is 13 residues. Germline V gene data show CDR1 as DFQATT and CDR2 as SNEGSKA (reference sequence). J lost 6 bases, V lost 1 base, and 1 base had no gene match. The CDR3 region has the DNA TGCAGTGCTAGAGCGACAGGGGGTCAGCCCCAGCATTTT. Its protein product is CSARATGGQPQHF.

This clonotype was recorded a few times. The V call is TRBV6-6, the J call TRBJ1-2; D not resolved. There are 14 residues in the CDR3. Trimming left V 0 bases short and J 6 bases short, with 11 bases between. The V gene's germline CDR1 is MNHNY and CDR2 SVGAGI (reference sequence). DNA of the CDR3: TGTGCCAGCAGTTACTCCTACCTTACTGATGGCTACACCTTC. Amino acid sequence: CASSYSYLTDGYTF.

This clonotype was recorded many times. The chain couples TRBV9 to TRBJ2-1; no reliable D call. CDR3 length: 13 amino acids. Trimming removed 0 bases at V and 8 bases at J, with 9 bases between. Germline CDR1 and CDR2: SGDLS and YYNGEE. The CDR3 reads CASSVEGGYEQFF. Written as DNA, the CDR3 is TGTGCCAGCAGCGTAGAGGGCGGCTATGAGCAGTTCTTC.

This clonotype was seen repeatedly, ten times or more. The rearrangement links TRBV6-1 to TRBJ2-5, with D perhaps given as TRBD1 or TRBD2 (5 bases each). V was pared by 7 bases and J by 0 bases, with 12 bases between. CDR1 and CDR2 from the germline V gene are MNHNS and SASEGT. This CDR3 has 14 amino acids. Written as DNA, the CDR3 is TGTGCCAGCATGTTGTGGGGACACCAAGAGACCCAGTACTTC. Its translation is CASMLWGHQETQYF.

This clonotype was detected many times. The V call is TRBV12-3 or TRBV12-4, the J call TRBJ2-1; D possibly matches TRBD1 or TRBD2 (5 bases each). The CDR3 is made up of 15 amino acids. The germline V and J ends were trimmed by 7 bases and 7 bases, with 20 bases remaining between them. CDR3 residues: CASKVISGPGNEQFF. The CDR3 DNA reads as TGTGCCAGCAAGGTTATCTCGGGGCCCGGTAATGAGCAGTTCTTC.